This note documents a single T cell receptor (beta chain) sequence. Looked up from germline, CDR1 is LNHDA and CDR2 is SQIVND (reference sequence). V lost 8 bases, J lost 6 bases, and 11 bases stayed unmatched. The CDR3 is made up of 14 amino acids. The data originate from a study of cytomegalovirus exposure and HLA in healthy donors. It was with 60 Vbeta and 13 Jbeta primers that the PCR ran. TCRdb's copy holds only in-frame clones and misses some; the assay was immunoSEQ multiplex PCR. The sample shows 150,000 to 250,000 clones, 70% to 85% of them seen only once. The clonotype originates from a boy younger than 10 in good health and CMV-seronegative. The chain is built from TRBV19 and TRBJ1-1; 8 bases agree with TRBD1. The sequencing sample was made of PBMCs. CDR3 sequence: CASRRTDRGPEAFF. In nucleotides, the CDR3 is TGTGCCAGTCGACGAACCGACAGGGGCCCTGAAGCTTTCTTT.